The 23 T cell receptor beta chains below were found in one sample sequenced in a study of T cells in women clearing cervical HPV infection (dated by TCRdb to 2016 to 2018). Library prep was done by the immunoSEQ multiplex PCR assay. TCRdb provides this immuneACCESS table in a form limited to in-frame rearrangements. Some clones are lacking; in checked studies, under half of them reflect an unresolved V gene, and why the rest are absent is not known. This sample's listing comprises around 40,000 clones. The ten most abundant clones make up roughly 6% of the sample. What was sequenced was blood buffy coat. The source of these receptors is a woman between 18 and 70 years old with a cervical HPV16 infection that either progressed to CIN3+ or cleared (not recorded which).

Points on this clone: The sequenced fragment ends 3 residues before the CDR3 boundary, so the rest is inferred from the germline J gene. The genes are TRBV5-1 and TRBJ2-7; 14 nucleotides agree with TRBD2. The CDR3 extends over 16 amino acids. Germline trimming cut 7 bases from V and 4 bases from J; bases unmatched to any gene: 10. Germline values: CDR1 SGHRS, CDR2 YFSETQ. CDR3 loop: CASCNQTSGGAYEQYF. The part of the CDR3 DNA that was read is TGCGCCAGCTGCAACCAGACTAGCGGGGGGGCGTACGAG.

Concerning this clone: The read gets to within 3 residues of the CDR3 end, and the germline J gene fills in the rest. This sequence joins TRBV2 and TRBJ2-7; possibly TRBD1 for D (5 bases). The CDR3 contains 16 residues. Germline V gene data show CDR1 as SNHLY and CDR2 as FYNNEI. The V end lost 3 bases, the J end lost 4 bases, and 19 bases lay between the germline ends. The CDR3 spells CASSESGSQLLYEQYF. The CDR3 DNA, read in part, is TGTGCCAGCAGTGAGTCAGGGTCCCAACTCTTATACGAG.

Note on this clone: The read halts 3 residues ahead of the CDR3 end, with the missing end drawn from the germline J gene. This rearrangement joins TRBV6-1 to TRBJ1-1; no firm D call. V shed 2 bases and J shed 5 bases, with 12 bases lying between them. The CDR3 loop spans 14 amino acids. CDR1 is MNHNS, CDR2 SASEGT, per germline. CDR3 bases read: TGTGCCAGCAGTGAAAGGGTCATCCCGACTGAA. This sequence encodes CASSERVIPTE. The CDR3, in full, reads CASSERVIPTEAFF.

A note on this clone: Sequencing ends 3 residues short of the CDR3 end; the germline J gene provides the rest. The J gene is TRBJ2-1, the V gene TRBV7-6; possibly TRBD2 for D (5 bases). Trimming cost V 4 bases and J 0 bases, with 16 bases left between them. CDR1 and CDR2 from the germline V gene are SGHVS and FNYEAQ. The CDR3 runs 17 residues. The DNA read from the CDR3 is TGTGCCAGCAGCTCTTCTCCTAGCTACAGCTCCTACAATGAG. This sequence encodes CASSSSPSYSSYNE. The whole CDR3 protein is CASSSSPSYSSYNEQFF.

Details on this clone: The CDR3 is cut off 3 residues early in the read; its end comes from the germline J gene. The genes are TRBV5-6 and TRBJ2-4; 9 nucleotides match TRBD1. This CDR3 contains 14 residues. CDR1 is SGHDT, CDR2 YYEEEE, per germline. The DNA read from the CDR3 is TGTGCCAGCAGCGTGGGACAGGGAGGGAGTGGT. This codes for CASSVGQGGSG. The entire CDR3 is CASSVGQGGSGQYF.

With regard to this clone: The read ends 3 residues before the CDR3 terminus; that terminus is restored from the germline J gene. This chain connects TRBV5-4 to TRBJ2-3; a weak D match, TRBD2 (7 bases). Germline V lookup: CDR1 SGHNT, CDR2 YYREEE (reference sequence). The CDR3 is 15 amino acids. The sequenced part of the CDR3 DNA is TGTGCCAGCAGCACCACTTCGGGGGCGGGGGAGACG. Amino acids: CASSTTSGAGET. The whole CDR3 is CASSTTSGAGETQYF.

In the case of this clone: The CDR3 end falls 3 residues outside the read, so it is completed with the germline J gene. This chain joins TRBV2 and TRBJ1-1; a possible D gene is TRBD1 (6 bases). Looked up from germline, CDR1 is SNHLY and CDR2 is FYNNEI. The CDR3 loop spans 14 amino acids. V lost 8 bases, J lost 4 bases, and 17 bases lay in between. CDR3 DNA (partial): TGTGCCAGCTCAGGGGAAGGAGGTGGCACTGAA. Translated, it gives CASSGEGGGTE. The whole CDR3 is CASSGEGGGTEAFF.

CDR3 bases read: TGTGCCAGCAGTGGAATGTGGGGGGGAGGCCAGCCG. Residues: CASSGMWGGGQP. The entire CDR3 protein is CASSGMWGGGQPQYF. The genes are TRBV2 and TRBJ2-3; 7 nucleotides line up with TRBD2. The CDR3 goes on 3 residues after the read ends, and that part is filled in from the germline J gene. Germline V CDR1 and CDR2: SNHLY, FYNNEI. The CDR3 contains 15 residues.

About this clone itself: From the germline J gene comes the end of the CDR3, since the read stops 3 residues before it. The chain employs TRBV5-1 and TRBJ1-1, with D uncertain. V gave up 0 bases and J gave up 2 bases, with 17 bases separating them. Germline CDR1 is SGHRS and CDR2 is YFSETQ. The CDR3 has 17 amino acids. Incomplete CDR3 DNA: TGCGCCAGCAGCTTGGTGGTCGGCCCAACTACCAACACTGAA. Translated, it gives CASSLVVGPTTNTE. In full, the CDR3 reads CASSLVVGPTTNTEAFF.

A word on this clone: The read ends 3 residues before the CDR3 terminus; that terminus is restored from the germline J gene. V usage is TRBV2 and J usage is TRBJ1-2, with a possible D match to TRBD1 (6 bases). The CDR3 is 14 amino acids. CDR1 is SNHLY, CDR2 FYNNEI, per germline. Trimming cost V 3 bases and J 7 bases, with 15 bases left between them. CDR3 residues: CASSDRGGVGGYTF. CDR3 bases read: TGTGCCAGCAGTGACCGAGGGGGGGTAGGTGGC.

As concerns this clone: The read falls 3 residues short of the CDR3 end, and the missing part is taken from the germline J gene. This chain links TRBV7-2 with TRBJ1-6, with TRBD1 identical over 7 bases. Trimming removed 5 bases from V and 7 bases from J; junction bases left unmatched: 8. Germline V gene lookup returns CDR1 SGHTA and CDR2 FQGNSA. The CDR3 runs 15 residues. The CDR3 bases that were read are TGTGCCAGCAGCCCTGAGGGACAGCCAAATTCACCC. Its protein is CASSPEGQPNSP. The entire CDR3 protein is CASSPEGQPNSPLHF.

The DNA read from the CDR3 is TGTGCCAGCAGCGTAGTTGACACCGGGACTGCG. As protein: CASSVVDTGTA. The CDR3 reads in full as CASSVVDTGTAQYF. This rearrangement joins TRBV9 to TRBJ2-3; D is possibly TRBD2 (6 bases). Read coverage stops 3 residues before the CDR3 terminus; the germline J gene supplies the remainder. This CDR3 has 14 amino acids. Looked up from germline, CDR1 is SGDLS and CDR2 is YYNGEE. The full variable domain, with the rest looked up from reference TRBV9 and TRBJ2-3, is DSGVTQTPKHLITATGQRVTLRCSPRSGDLSVYWYQQSLDQGLQFLIQYYNGEERAKGNILERFSAQQFPDLHSELNLSSLELGDSALYFCASSVVDTGTAQYFGPGTRLTVL.

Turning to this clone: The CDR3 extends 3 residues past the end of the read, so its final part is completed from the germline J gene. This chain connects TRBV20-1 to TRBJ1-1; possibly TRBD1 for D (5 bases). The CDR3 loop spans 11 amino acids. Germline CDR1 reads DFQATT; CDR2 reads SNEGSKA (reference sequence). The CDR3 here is CSAVIPGGAFF. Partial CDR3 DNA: TGCAGTGCTGTAATCCCGGGGGGA.

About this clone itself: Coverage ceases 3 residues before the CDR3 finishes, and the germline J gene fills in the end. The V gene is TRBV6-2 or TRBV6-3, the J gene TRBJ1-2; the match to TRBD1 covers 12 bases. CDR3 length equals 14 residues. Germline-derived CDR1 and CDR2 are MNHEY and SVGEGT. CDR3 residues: CASSRGQGAKDYTF. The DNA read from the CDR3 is TGTGCCAGCAGCCGGGGACAGGGGGCGAAAGAC.

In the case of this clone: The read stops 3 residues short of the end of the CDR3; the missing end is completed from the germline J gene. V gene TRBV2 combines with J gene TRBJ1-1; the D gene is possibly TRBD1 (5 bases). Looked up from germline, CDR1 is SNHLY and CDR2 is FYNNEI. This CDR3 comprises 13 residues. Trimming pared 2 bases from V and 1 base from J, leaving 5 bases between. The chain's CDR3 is CASSETGNTEAFF. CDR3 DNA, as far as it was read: TGTGCCAGCAGTGAAACAGGGAACACTGAA.

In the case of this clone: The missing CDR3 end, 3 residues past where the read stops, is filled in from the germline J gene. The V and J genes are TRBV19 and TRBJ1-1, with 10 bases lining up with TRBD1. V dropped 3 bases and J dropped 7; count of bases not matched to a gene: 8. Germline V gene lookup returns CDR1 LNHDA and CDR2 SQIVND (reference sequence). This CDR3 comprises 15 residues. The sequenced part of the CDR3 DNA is TGTGCCAGTAGTATCCCGGGACAGGGGAGTATTGAA. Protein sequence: CASSIPGQGSIE. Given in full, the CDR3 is CASSIPGQGSIEAFF.

The part of the CDR3 DNA that was read is TGTGCCTGGAGTGTACAGTTTGCTGGGGCCAACGTG. Translating gives CAWSVQFAGANV. The CDR3 in full is CAWSVQFAGANVLFF. The chain couples TRBV30 to TRBJ2-2; a possible D gene is TRBD1 (5 bases). The CDR3 is cut off 3 residues early in the read; its end comes from the germline J gene. Germline loops: CDR1 GTSNPN, CDR2 SVGIG (reference sequence). The CDR3 is made up of 15 amino acids.

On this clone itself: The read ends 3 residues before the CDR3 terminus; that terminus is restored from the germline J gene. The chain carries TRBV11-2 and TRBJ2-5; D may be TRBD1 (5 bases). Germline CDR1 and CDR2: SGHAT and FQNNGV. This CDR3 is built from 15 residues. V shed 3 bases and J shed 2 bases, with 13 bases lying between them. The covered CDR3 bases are TGTGCCAGCAGCTTTAGTATTGGGGCTCAAGAGACC. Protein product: CASSFSIGAQET. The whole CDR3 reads CASSFSIGAQETQYF.

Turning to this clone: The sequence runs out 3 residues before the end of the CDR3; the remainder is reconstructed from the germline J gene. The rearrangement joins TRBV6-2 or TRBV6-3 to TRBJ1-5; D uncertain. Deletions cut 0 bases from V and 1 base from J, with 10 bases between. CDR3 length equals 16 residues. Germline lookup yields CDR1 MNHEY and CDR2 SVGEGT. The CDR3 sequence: CASSYSNSRSNQPQHF. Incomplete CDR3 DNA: TGTGCCAGCAGTTACTCGAACAGCCGGAGCAATCAGCCC.

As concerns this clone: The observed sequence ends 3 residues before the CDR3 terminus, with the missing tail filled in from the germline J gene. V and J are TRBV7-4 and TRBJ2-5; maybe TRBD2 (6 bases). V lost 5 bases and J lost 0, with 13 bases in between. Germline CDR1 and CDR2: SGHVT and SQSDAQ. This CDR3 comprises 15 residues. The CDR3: CASSPSRDYQETQYF. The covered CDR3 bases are TGTGCCAGCAGCCCCTCCCGGGACTACCAAGAGACC.

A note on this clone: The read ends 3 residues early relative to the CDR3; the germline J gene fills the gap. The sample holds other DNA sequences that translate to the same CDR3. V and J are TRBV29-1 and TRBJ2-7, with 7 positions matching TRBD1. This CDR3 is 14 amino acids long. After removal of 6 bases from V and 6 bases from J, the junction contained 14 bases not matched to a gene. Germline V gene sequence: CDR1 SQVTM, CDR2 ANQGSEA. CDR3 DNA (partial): TGCAGCGTGACCGTGACAGGGTTTCGAGGCGAG. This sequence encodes CSVTVTGFRGE. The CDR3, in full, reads CSVTVTGFRGEQYF.

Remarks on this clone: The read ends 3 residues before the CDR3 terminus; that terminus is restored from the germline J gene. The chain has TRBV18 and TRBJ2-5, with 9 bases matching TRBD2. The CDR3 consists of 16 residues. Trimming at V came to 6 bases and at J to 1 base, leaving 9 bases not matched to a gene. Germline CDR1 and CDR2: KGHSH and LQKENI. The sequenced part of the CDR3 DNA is TGTGCCAGCTCCCGGACTAGCGCGGGGGGCCAAGAGACC. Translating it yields CASSRTSAGGQET. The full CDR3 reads CASSRTSAGGQETQYF.

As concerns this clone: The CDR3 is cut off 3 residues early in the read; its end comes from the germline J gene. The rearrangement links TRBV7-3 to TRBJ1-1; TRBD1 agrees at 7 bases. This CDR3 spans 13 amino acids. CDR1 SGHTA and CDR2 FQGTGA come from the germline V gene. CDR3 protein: CASSTEPGTDAFF. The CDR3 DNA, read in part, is TGTGCCAGCAGCACTGAGCCCGGGACAGAT.